This is a list of T cell receptor beta chains from one sample in a study of cytomegalovirus exposure and HLA in healthy donors. Method: immunoSEQ multiplex PCR; TCRdb's copy keeps in-frame clones and lacks some. The sample has around 150,000 clones, 80% to 90% seen once; the top ten hold 1.9%. Sample: PBMCs. The receptors were gathered from a young woman in good health and CMV-seronegative. The CDR3 runs from the conserved cysteine through the conserved F or W. D genes are given only for firm matches. For some rows the clone size is stated as once, few or many, or as a class when expanded; others skip it.

few,TRBJ1-1,TRBD1,TRBV18,CASSPIRQGNTEAFF,TGTGCCAGCTCACCGATACGACAGGGTAACACTGAAGCTTTCTTT
NA,TRBJ2-3,NA,TRBV2,CASSGEFTDTQYF,TGTGCCAGCAGTGGAGAGTTCACAGATACGCAGTATTTT
NA,TRBJ2-1,TRBD2,TRBV9,CASSIGLASSYNEQFF,TGTGCCAGCAGCATAGGACTAGCCAGCTCCTACAATGAGCAGTTCTTC
NA,TRBJ1-5,NA,TRBV18,CASSPQGNQPQHF,TGTGCCAGCTCTCCCCAGGGAAATCAGCCCCAGCATTTT
NA,TRBJ2-1,NA,TRBV12-5,CASGDTRSYNEQFF,TGTGCTAGTGGTGACACCCGCTCCTACAATGAGCAGTTCTTC
NA,TRBJ1-5,TRBD1,TRBV7-9,CASSPGTGNQPQHF,TGTGCCAGCAGCCCCGGGACAGGGAATCAGCCCCAGCATTTT
NA,TRBJ1-2,NA,TRBV10-3,CAISPRQGTYGYTF,TGTGCCATCAGCCCCCGCCAGGGGACCTATGGCTACACCTTC
NA,TRBJ2-1,NA,TRBV19,CASSIVSGYLYNEQFF,TGTGCCAGTAGTATAGTAAGCGGATACCTCTACAATGAGCAGTTCTTC
NA,TRBJ2-1,TRBD2,TRBV5-6,CASSSWTSGISYNEQFF,TGTGCCAGCAGCTCATGGACTAGCGGAATCTCCTACAATGAGCAGTTCTTC
few,TRBJ1-4,TRBD1,TRBV5-1,CASSLEGQGNEKLFF,TGCGCCAGCAGCTTGGAGGGACAGGGGAATGAAAAACTGTTTTTT
few,TRBJ1-2,NA,TRBV6-1,CASSVEETNYGYTF,TGTGCCAGCAGCGTAGAAGAGACTAACTATGGCTACACCTTC
NA,TRBJ2-5,TRBD2,TRBV5-1,CASSPGLAVHQETQYF,TGCGCCAGCAGCCCGGGACTAGCTGTCCACCAAGAGACCCAGTACTTC
NA,TRBJ1-2,TRBD1,TRBV9,CASSAGTGGAYGYTF,TGTGCCAGCAGCGCAGGGACAGGGGGCGCCTATGGCTACACCTTC
NA,TRBJ2-5,NA,TRBV7-6,CASSLGSLETQYF,TGTGCCAGCAGCTTAGGGAGTCTAGAGACCCAGTACTTC
NA,TRBJ1-5,NA,TRBV19,CASSIGSGSGQPQHF,TGTGCCAGTAGTATAGGAAGCGGGTCGGGTCAGCCCCAGCATTTT
NA,TRBJ1-4,TRBD1,TRBV6-1,CASKGQTGEGEKLFF,TGTGCCAGCAAAGGACAAACAGGGGAAGGTGAAAAACTGTTTTTT
NA,TRBJ2-7,NA,TRBV27,CASSQPYRGGYEQYF,TGTGCCAGCAGCCAACCGTATCGGGGTGGCTACGAGCAGTACTTC
NA,TRBJ2-1,NA,TRBV2,CASSEFVTSYNEQFF,TGTGCCAGCAGTGAGTTCGTGACTTCATACAATGAGCAGTTCTTC
NA,TRBJ1-1,TRBD1,TRBV5-1,CASSLGTGPINTEAFF,TGCGCCAGCAGCTTGGGGACAGGGCCGATAAACACTGAAGCTTTCTTT
NA,TRBJ2-5,NA,TRBV2,CASSEEIARELETQYF,TGTGCCAGCAGTGAAGAAATAGCTCGAGAGCTTGAGACCCAGTACTTC
NA,TRBJ2-1,NA,TRBV20-1,CSADKYNEQFF,TGCAGTGCTGACAAGTACAATGAGCAGTTCTTC
NA,TRBJ2-1,TRBD2,TRBV7-9,CASSAPGLAGGSSYNEQFF,TGTGCCAGCAGCGCCCCGGGACTAGCGGGAGGGAGCTCCTACAATGAGCAGTTCTTC
NA,TRBJ2-1,NA,TRBV7-6,CASSMAGPPNEQFF,TGTGCCAGCAGCATGGCGGGGCCCCCGAACGAGCAGTTCTTC
NA,TRBJ2-1,NA,TRBV5-4,CASRGADSYNEQFF,TGTGCCAGCAGAGGCGCGGACTCCTACAATGAGCAGTTCTTC
few,TRBJ1-1,TRBD1,TRBV5-1,CASSLKIRQGVNTEAFF,TGCGCCAGCAGCTTGAAGATTAGACAGGGGGTGAACACTGAAGCTTTCTTT
NA,TRBJ1-3,NA,TRBV4-1,CASSQVDSGNTIYF,TGCGCCAGCAGCCAAGTAGACTCTGGAAACACCATATATTTT
NA,TRBJ1-6,TRBD1,TRBV19,CASTRDSASPLHF,TGTGCCAGTACCCGGGACAGCGCTTCTCCCCTCCACTTT
NA,TRBJ2-5,TRBD1,TRBV7-3,CASSSAGTGIQETQYF,TGTGCCAGCAGCTCGGCCGGGACAGGGATCCAAGAGACCCAGTACTTC
NA,TRBJ1-1,NA,TRBV18,CASSPSQNTEAFF,TGTGCCAGCTCACCTTCACAGAACACTGAAGCTTTCTTT
NA,TRBJ2-7,TRBD1,TRBV18,CASSSLGQGESYEQYF,TGTGCCAGCTCATCCCTCGGACAGGGGGAGTCCTACGAGCAGTACTTC
NA,TRBJ1-4,TRBD1,TRBV5-1,CASSPEPGGLNEKLFF,TGCGCCAGCAGCCCCGAACCAGGGGGTCTTAATGAAAAACTGTTTTTT
NA,TRBJ1-1,TRBD1,TRBV28,CASSFGQGAYAFF,TGTGCCAGCAGTTTTGGACAGGGGGCTTATGCTTTCTTT
NA,TRBJ2-5,NA,TRBV15,CATSSSYQETQYF,TGTGCCACCAGCAGTTCATACCAAGAGACCCAGTACTTC
NA,TRBJ2-5,TRBD1,TRBV7-9,CASSLLGTAKETQYF,TGTGCCAGCAGCCTATTAGGGACAGCAAAAGAGACCCAGTACTTC
few,TRBJ2-3,NA,TRBV7-9,CASSLGATHRGTDTQYF,TGTGCCAGCAGCTTAGGAGCGACCCACCGGGGCACAGATACGCAGTATTTT
NA,TRBJ1-1,TRBD1,TRBV9,CASSPGQGAWDTEAFF,TGTGCCAGCAGCCCAGGACAGGGGGCTTGGGACACTGAAGCTTTCTTT
NA,TRBJ2-7,TRBD2,TRBV4-1,CASSPHGLAGETGGYEQYF,TGCGCCAGCAGCCCACACGGGCTAGCGGGTGAAACGGGGGGCTACGAGCAGTACTTC
NA,TRBJ2-1,TRBD2,TRBV7-6,CASSGQRGVRDNEQFF,TGTGCCAGCAGCGGCCAGCGGGGGGTCCGAGACAATGAGCAGTTCTTC
NA,TRBJ2-3,NA,TRBV6-5,CASSYSEAPTDTQYF,TGTGCCAGCAGTTACTCGGAGGCACCCACAGATACGCAGTATTTT
NA,TRBJ1-2,TRBD1,TRBV7-9,CASRQDRLYGYTF,TGTGCCAGCAGACAGGACAGGCTCTATGGCTACACCTTC
few,TRBJ1-6,NA,TRBV7-2,CASSQSYGPFGSPLHF,TGTGCCAGCAGCCAATCCTACGGTCCCTTTGGTTCACCCCTCCACTTT
NA,TRBJ2-7,TRBD1,TRBV7-8,CASSSKQGAALYEQYF,TGTGCCAGCAGCTCTAAACAGGGGGCCGCTCTCTACGAGCAGTACTTC
NA,TRBJ1-2,NA,TRBV5-1,CASSLEGGYGYTF,TGCGCCAGCAGCTTGGAAGGGGGCTATGGCTACACCTTC
NA,TRBJ2-1,NA,TRBV7-5,CASSSQGEQFF,TGTGCCAGCAGCTCACAGGGTGAGCAGTTCTTC
NA,TRBJ1-2,NA,TRBV5-1,CASSLVAGFNYGYTF,TGCGCCAGCAGCTTGGTAGCAGGGTTTAACTATGGCTACACCTTC
NA,TRBJ1-6,TRBD1,TRBV7-9,CASSLRSTGGNSPLHF,TGTGCCAGCAGCTTACGTTCTACAGGGGGAAATTCACCCCTCCACTTT
NA,TRBJ1-6,NA,TRBV19,CASKVYDGENSPLHF,TGTGCCAGTAAGGTTTACGACGGGGAAAATTCACCCCTCCACTTT
NA,TRBJ2-1,TRBD1,TRBV4-2,CASSQDPGTGFEQFF,TGTGCCAGCAGCCAAGATCCTGGGACAGGATTTGAGCAGTTCTTC
NA,TRBJ2-7,TRBD2,TRBV6-1,CASSELAGGPYEQYF,TGTGCCAGCAGTGAACTAGCGGGAGGGCCCTACGAGCAGTACTTC
NA,TRBJ1-6,NA,TRBV19,CASRSGQNNSPLHF,TGTGCCAGTAGGAGCGGACAGAATAATTCACCCCTCCACTTT
few,TRBJ1-4,TRBD1,TRBV4-1,CASSQDQGQGSTNEKLFF,TGCGCCAGCAGCCAAGATCAGGGACAGGGTTCGACTAATGAAAAACTGTTTTTT
NA,TRBJ1-3,NA,TRBV6-1,CASRRHESSGNTIYF,TGTGCCAGCAGGAGACACGAGAGCTCTGGAAACACCATATATTTT
NA,TRBJ2-7,NA,TRBV19,CASRNSGAYEQYF,TGTGCCAGTAGAAACAGTGGCGCCTACGAGCAGTACTTC
NA,TRBJ1-6,TRBD1,TRBV2,CASSPTGGGNSPLHF,TGTGCCAGTAGTCCCACAGGGGGCGGTAATTCACCCCTCCACTTT
few,TRBJ2-2,NA,TRBV6-1,CASTWGVNTGELFF,TGTGCCAGCACTTGGGGAGTGAACACCGGGGAGCTGTTTTTT
NA,TRBJ1-1,NA,TRBV2,CASSEDSYLMNTEAFF,TGTGCCAGCAGTGAAGACAGCTACCTCATGAACACTGAAGCTTTCTTT
NA,TRBJ1-5,TRBD1,TRBV19,CASSIRGQGWVNSNQPQHF,TGTGCCAGTAGTATTCGGGGACAGGGGTGGGTTAATAGCAATCAGCCCCAGCATTTT
NA,TRBJ1-1,TRBD1,TRBV7-6,CASSLLFGTGDRAFF,TGTGCCAGCAGCTTACTGTTCGGGACAGGGGATAGAGCTTTCTTT
NA,TRBJ2-1,TRBD2,TRBV18,CASSLSTSGGRNEQFF,TGTGCCAGCTCACTCTCGACTAGCGGGGGCCGGAATGAGCAGTTCTTC